The sequence of this T cell receptor (beta chain) was determined in a study of blood T cell repertoires in COVID-19. Study-level information: Italy, Spain and the United States were the sources of the convalescent and acute COVID-19 samples.

Per the authors' pipeline: Using reference gene primer amplification, nucleated cell counts were estimated. The table came from immunoSEQ multiplex PCR; TCRdb's copy has only in-frame clones and leaves some out. V and J calls and clone size are as listed in that table; D and trimming were resolved from the DNA. The table includes 120,000 to 150,000 clones, approximately 84% detected once. Which cohort a participant joined came from the clinical history participants gave. Participants classified as exposed had met a COVID-19 case within 2 weeks before study entry. This receptor was identified in a young woman who had been exposed to COVID-19. The sequencing sample was made of PBMCs or T cells enriched from blood (not recorded which).

This CDR3 reads CASSAFQPRNTEAFF. The DNA of the CDR3 is TGTGCCAGCAGTGCATTTCAACCCAGAAACACTGAAGCTTTCTTT. The V call is TRBV2, the J call TRBJ1-1; no definite D call. Trimming took 4 bases from V and 2 from J, leaving 14 bases between them. The CDR3 totals 15 residues. From germline, CDR1 is SNHLY and CDR2 FYNNEI.